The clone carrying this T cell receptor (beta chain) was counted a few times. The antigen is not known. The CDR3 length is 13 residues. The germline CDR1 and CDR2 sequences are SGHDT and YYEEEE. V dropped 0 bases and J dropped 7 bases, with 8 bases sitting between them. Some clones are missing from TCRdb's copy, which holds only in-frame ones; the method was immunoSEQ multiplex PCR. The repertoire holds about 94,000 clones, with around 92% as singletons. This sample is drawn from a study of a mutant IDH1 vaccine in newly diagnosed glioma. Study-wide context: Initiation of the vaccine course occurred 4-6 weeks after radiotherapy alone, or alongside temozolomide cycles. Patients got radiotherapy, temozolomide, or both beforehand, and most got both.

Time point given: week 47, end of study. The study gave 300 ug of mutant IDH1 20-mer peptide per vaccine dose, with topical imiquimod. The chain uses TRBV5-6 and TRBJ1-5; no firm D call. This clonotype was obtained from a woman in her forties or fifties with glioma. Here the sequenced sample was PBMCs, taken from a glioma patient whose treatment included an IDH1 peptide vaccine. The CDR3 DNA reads TGTGCCAGCAGCTTGGGGACGGGGCAGCCCCAGCATTTT. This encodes CASSLGTGQPQHF.